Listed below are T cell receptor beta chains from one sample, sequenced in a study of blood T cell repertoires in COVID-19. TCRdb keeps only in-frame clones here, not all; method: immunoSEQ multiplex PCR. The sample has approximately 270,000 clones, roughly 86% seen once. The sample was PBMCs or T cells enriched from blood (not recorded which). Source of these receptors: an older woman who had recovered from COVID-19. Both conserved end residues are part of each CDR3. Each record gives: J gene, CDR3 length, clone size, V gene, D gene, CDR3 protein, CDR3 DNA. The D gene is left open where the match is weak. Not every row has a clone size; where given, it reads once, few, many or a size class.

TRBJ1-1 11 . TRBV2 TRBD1 CAGAGGTEAFF TGTGCCGGGGCAGGGGGCACTGAAGCTTTCTTT
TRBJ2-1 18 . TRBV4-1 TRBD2 CASSQEITGTSGSYEQFF TGCGCCAGCAGCCAAGAGATCACCGGGACTAGCGGGAGTTACGAGCAGTTCTTC
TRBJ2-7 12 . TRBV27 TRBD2 CASSFAGDEQYF TGTGCCAGCAGTTTCGCGGGGGACGAGCAGTACTTC
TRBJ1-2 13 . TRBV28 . CASSLVQKYGYTF TGTGCCAGCAGTTTAGTTCAGAAATATGGCTACACCTTC
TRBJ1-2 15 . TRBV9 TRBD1 CASSVDRGFHYGYTF TGTGCCAGCAGCGTCGACAGGGGTTTCCACTATGGCTACACCTTC
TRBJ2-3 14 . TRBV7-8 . CASSLLAGLDTQYF TGTGCCAGCAGCTTGTTGGCGGGTTTGGATACGCAGTATTTT
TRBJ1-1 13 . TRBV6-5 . CASSYRQDLEAFF TGTGCCAGCAGTTACCGACAGGACCTCGAAGCTTTCTTT
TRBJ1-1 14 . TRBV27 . CASTLKQGNTEAFF TGTGCCAGCACCTTGAAGCAGGGCAACACTGAAGCTTTCTTT
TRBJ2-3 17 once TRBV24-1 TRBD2 CATSDSYSGRAPDTQYF TGTGCCACCAGTGATTCCTATAGCGGGAGGGCCCCAGATACGCAGTATTTT
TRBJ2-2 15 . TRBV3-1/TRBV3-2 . CASSPQGSSAGELFF TGTGCCAGCAGCCCCCAAGGGTCTAGCGCCGGGGAGCTGTTTTTT
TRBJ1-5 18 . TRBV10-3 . CAITGGSGEYSSNQPQHF TGTGCCATCACTGGTGGGTCGGGGGAGTATTCGAGCAATCAGCCCCAGCATTTT
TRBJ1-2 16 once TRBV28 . CASSFGREGVYYGYTF TGTGCCAGCAGTTTCGGCAGGGAGGGAGTATACTATGGCTACACCTTC
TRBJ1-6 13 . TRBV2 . CASSKEGNSPLHF TGTGCCAGCTCGAAGGAGGGGAATTCACCCCTCCACTTT
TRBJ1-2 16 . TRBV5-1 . CASSSDHTGSVYGYTF TGCGCCAGCAGCTCCGATCATACAGGTTCCGTCTATGGCTACACCTTC
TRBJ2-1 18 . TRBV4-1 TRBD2 CASSQWASGYSSYNEQFF TGCGCCAGCAGCCAATGGGCTAGCGGATATTCCTCCTACAATGAGCAGTTCTTC
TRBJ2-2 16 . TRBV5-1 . CASSLAPGMDTGELFF TGCGCCAGCAGCTTGGCTCCGGGAATGGACACCGGGGAGCTGTTTTTT
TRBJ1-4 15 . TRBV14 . CASSARFATNEKLFF TGTGCCAGCAGCGCCAGGTTTGCAACTAATGAAAAACTGTTTTTT
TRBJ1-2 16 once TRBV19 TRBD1 CASSQPGQGAFYGYTF TGTGCCAGTAGTCAGCCGGGACAGGGGGCGTTTTATGGCTACACCTTC
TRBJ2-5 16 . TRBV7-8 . CASSPRLSPSGETQYF TGTGCCAGCAGCCCGAGACTATCCCCCAGTGGGGAGACCCAGTACTTC
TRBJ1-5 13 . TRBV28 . CATTGTRNQPQHF TGTGCCACCACAGGGACACGAAATCAGCCCCAGCATTTT
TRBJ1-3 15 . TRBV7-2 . CASSLQQASGNTIYF TGTGCCAGCAGCTTACAACAGGCCTCTGGAAACACCATATATTTT
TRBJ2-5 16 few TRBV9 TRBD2 CASSVGASGSIETQYF TGTGCCAGCAGCGTAGGGGCTAGCGGGAGCATAGAGACCCAGTACTTC
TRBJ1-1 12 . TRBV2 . CASIRLGAEAFF TGTGCCAGCATTAGACTTGGTGCTGAAGCTTTCTTT
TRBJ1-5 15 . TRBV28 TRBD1 CASTETGGRGQPQHF TGTGCCAGCACCGAAACAGGGGGCCGAGGTCAGCCCCAGCATTTT